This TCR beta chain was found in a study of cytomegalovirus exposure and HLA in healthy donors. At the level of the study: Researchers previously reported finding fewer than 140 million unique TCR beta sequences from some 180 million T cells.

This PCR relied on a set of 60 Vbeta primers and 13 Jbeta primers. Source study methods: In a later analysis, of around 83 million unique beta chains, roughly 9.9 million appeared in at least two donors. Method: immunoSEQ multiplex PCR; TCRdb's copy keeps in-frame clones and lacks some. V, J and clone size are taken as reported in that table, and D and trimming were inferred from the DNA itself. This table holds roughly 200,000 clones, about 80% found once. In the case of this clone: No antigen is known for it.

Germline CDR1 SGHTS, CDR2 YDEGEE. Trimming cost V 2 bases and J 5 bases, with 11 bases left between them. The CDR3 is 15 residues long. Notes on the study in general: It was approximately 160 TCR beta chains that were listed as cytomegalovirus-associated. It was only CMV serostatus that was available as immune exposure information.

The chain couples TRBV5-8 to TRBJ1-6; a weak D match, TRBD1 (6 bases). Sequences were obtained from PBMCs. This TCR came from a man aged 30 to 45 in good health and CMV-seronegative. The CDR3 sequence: CASSFPDRDNSPLHF. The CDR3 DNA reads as TGTGCCAGCAGCTTCCCGGACAGAGATAATTCACCCCTCCACTTT.